This T cell receptor beta chain was identified in a study of blood T cell repertoires in COVID-19. The wider study: Sites across the United States, Italy and Spain contributed samples from acute and convalescent COVID-19. Sources were T cells, B-cell-depleted T cells, or PBMCs; the material itself was cDNA or gDNA.

How the authors handled the data: The assay estimated nucleated cells by amplifying reference gene primers. Method: immunoSEQ multiplex PCR; TCRdb's copy keeps in-frame clones and lacks some. Clonal size and the V and J genes are those of that table, whereas D and trimming came from the DNA. The sample lists hundreds of thousands of clones; around 85% were seen once. This CDR3 contains 15 residues. CDR1 MDHEN and CDR2 SYDVKM come from the germline V gene. Deletions cut 2 bases from V and 6 bases from J, with 11 bases between. The TCR comes from a man aged 80 or over with acute or convalescent COVID-19. The rearrangement joins TRBV28 to TRBJ1-6; D may be TRBD1 (5 bases). Material: peripheral blood. The CDR3 is CASSLSLRANSPLHF. As DNA, the CDR3 is TGTGCCAGCAGTTTAAGCCTCAGGGCTAATTCACCCCTCCACTTT.